These 29 T cell receptor beta chains came from one sample sequenced in a study of OX40 agonist ivuxolimab in advanced cancers. Here immunoSEQ multiplex PCR was the method, and the copy in TCRdb shows in-frame clones only, minus some. Of some 97,000 clones listed, 75% to 95% are singletons. The sequencing used CD4+ or CD8+ T cells sorted from blood, collected in a trial of the OX40 agonist ivuxolimab. These receptors were taken from an adult with an advanced solid tumor such as melanoma, head and neck, liver or kidney cancer.

V usage is TRBV7-3 and J usage is TRBJ2-2, with 10 bases identical to TRBD2. Germline V gene sequence: CDR1 SGHTA, CDR2 FQGTGA. After removal of 1 base from V and 5 bases from J, the junction contained 4 bases not matched to a gene. The CDR3 is 16 amino acids. The CDR3 region is CASSLRGTSVTGELFF. Here the CDR3 DNA reads TGTGCCAGCAGCTTAAGGGGGACTAGCGTAACCGGGGAGCTGTTTTTT.

This clone was picked up one time. DNA for the CDR3: TGTGCCAGCTCACTGGCAGGAGGCTACGAGCAGTACTTC. Translating gives CASSLAGGYEQYF. The chain links TRBV18 to TRBJ2-7, with D possibly matching TRBD2 (5 bases). Trimming took off 4 bases at V and 3 bases at J, with 10 bases between the two ends. The CDR3 spans 13 residues. In germline, CDR1 is KGHSH, CDR2 LQKENI.

The chain carries TRBV11-2 and TRBJ2-7; unclear D gene. The CDR3 length is 13 residues. Trimming pared 5 bases from V and 1 base from J, leaving 9 bases between. From germline, CDR1 is SGHAT and CDR2 FQNNGV. The CDR3 is CASSPRQSYEQYF. Here the CDR3 DNA reads TGTGCCAGCAGCCCCCGACAATCCTACGAGCAGTACTTC.

The rearrangement links TRBV19 to TRBJ2-4, with no clear D. CDR3 length: 13 residues. Germline V gives CDR1 LNHDA, CDR2 SQIVND (reference sequence). With 5 bases removed from V and 0 bases from J, the gap between germline ends came to 5 bases. CDR3 sequence: CASSREAKNIQYF. The CDR3, as DNA: TGTGCCAGTAGTCGTGAAGCCAAAAACATTCAGTACTTC.

The chain links TRBV25-1 to TRBJ1-4; D possibly corresponds to TRBD1 (5 bases). V lost 3 bases and J lost 5, with 13 bases in between. This CDR3 contains 15 residues. Germline lookup yields CDR1 MGHDK and CDR2 SYGVNS. In DNA, the CDR3 is TGTGCCAGCAGTGACTCAGGGAGGCTAAATGAAAAACTGTTTTTT. It translates to CASSDSGRLNEKLFF.

The rearrangement links TRBV9 to TRBJ1-1, with D possibly TRBD1 on 6 matching bases. The V gene's germline CDR1 is SGDLS and CDR2 YYNGEE. The CDR3 runs 15 residues. V was trimmed by 0 bases and J by 5 bases, leaving 14 bases between them. The DNA for the CDR3 is TGTGCCAGCAGCGTAGCGGGGACATGGGGGACTGAAGCTTTCTTT. This sequence encodes CASSVAGTWGTEAFF.

The rearrangement joins TRBV27 to TRBJ1-1; D not certain. The CDR3 extends over 14 amino acids. Germline V CDR1 and CDR2: MNHEY, SMNVEV (reference sequence). V was clipped by 5 bases and J by 1 base, with 11 bases between them. CDR3 protein: CASSDPRPNTEAFF. The CDR3 DNA sequence: TGTGCCAGCAGTGATCCCAGGCCGAACACTGAAGCTTTCTTT.

The V call is TRBV6-6, the J call TRBJ1-2, with 7 bases matching TRBD1. The J segment lost 4 bases and the V segment lost 4 bases, leaving 6 bases of the junction unmatched. Germline CDR1 and CDR2: MNHNY and SVGAGI (reference sequence). The CDR3 totals 14 residues. The CDR3 DNA is TGTGCCAGCAGTTCGACAGGGTCGCCCTATGGCTACACCTTC. Translation gives CASSSTGSPYGYTF.

The chain carries TRBV18 and TRBJ2-2, with D tentatively TRBD2 (7 bases). In germline, CDR1 is KGHSH, CDR2 LQKENI. CDR3 length equals 16 residues. V lost 4 bases and J lost 1, with 13 bases in between. CDR3 region: CASSRGAGQNTGELFF. CDR3 in DNA: TGTGCCAGCTCACGTGGAGCGGGACAGAACACCGGGGAGCTGTTTTTT.

This chain uses TRBV28 with TRBJ1-5; TRBD1 might be the D (5 bases). V lost 7 bases, J lost 6 bases, and 16 bases lay in between. The CDR3 has 14 residues. Germline CDR1 is MDHEN and CDR2 is SYDVKM. This CDR3 is CASIKRGLVQPQHF. The CDR3 nucleotides read TGTGCCAGCATCAAAAGGGGTCTCGTTCAGCCCCAGCATTTT.

V is TRBV4-1 and J is TRBJ2-4; D is unclear. The CDR3 has 14 residues. V gave up 0 bases and J gave up 1 base, with 4 bases separating them. CDR1 is MGHRA, CDR2 YSYEKL, per germline. The CDR3 is CASSQEAAKNIQYF. Written as DNA, the CDR3 is TGCGCCAGCAGCCAAGAGGCGGCCAAAAACATTCAGTACTTC.

A word on this clone: Other DNA sequences in the same sample also yield this CDR3. The gene calls are TRBV5-4 and TRBJ2-7, with 8 nucleotides matching TRBD2. The CDR3 has 16 residues. Germline CDR1 SGHNT, CDR2 YYREEE (reference sequence). The trim removed 4 bases at V and 2 bases at J, leaving 11 bases unmatched. The CDR3 here is CASSGTSGHLPYEQYF. The CDR3 region has the DNA TGTGCCAGCAGCGGTACTAGCGGCCATCTCCCCTACGAGCAGTACTTC.

The chain is built from TRBV9 and TRBJ2-1; D uncertain. In germline, CDR1 is SGDLS, CDR2 YYNGEE. Trimming stripped 4 bases from V and 10 bases from J, with 15 bases between. This CDR3 has 13 residues. The CDR3 bases are TGTGCCAGCAGCTTACCGCAGGACGGGGAGCAGTTCTTC. It yields the protein CASSLPQDGEQFF.

This clone has only one observation. The rearrangement links TRBV6-6 to TRBJ1-5; tentative D call: TRBD1 (6 bases). V was trimmed by 6 bases and J by 2 bases, leaving 14 bases between them. Germline V lookup: CDR1 MNHNY, CDR2 SVGAGI (reference sequence). The CDR3 covers 15 residues. The CDR3 sequence is CASSPGTIRNQPQHF. As DNA, the CDR3 is TGTGCCAGCAGCCCCGGGACAATTCGCAATCAGCCCCAGCATTTT.

This clone was seen once. The chain recombines TRBV5-4 with TRBJ2-5; 9 nucleotides agree with TRBD1. CDR1 and CDR2 (germline): SGHNT, YYREEE (reference sequence). The CDR3 has 15 amino acids. With 4 bases clipped from V and 2 bases from J, the junction kept 6 bases outside the gene matches. The CDR3 sequence is CASSIWDRAQETQYF. CDR3 bases: TGTGCCAGCAGCATCTGGGACAGGGCTCAAGAGACCCAGTACTTC.

The chain recombines TRBV6-1 with TRBJ2-5; weak D call: TRBD1 (6 bases). The germline V gene has CDR1 MNHNS and CDR2 SASEGT. The CDR3 is 12 residues long. Trimming removed 10 bases from V and 4 bases from J, with 13 bases in between. The CDR3, as DNA: TGTGCCACCCAGAGGGGGAGAGAGACCCAGTACTTC. Translation gives CATQRGRETQYF.

The chain recombines TRBV9 with TRBJ2-3; the D is unclear. Trimming shortened V by 0 bases and J by 2 bases, and 7 bases separated the two germline ends. The CDR3 length is 14 residues. Germline loops: CDR1 SGDLS, CDR2 YYNGEE. CDR3 coding DNA: TGTGCCAGCAGCGTAGGTTTCCACACAGATACGCAGTATTTT. Translated, it gives CASSVGFHTDTQYF.

The rearrangement links TRBV7-9 to TRBJ2-1; 7 nucleotides align to TRBD2. CDR1 and CDR2 from the germline V gene are SEHNR and FQNEAQ (reference sequence). Germline trimming cut 5 bases from V and 5 bases from J; bases unmatched to any gene: 15. CDR3 length: 17 residues. DNA for the CDR3: TGTGCCAGCAGCCCCCGCTGGGGTGCGGGAGCTAACAATGAGCAGTTCTTC. The encoded protein is CASSPRWGAGANNEQFF.

This clone has just a few counts. The V call is TRBV18, the J call TRBJ1-5; a possible D gene is TRBD1 (5 bases). The length of the CDR3 is 13 residues. The germline V gene has CDR1 KGHSH and CDR2 LQKENI. The germline V and J ends were trimmed by 6 bases and 6 bases, with 12 bases remaining between them. The CDR3 nucleotides are TGTGCCAGCTCCTCGGGGGGGAGTCAGCCCCAGCATTTT. The encoded protein is CASSSGGSQPQHF. Drawing the rest from reference TRBV18 and TRBJ1-5, the complete variable domain is NAGVMQNPRHLVRRRGQEARLRCSPMKGHSHVYWYRQLPEEGLKFMVYLQKENIIDESGMPKERFSAEFPKEGPSILRIQQVVRGDSAAYFCASSSGGSQPQHFGDGTRLSIL.

The CDR3 loop reads CASSPLGLGPETQYF. CDR3 in DNA: TGTGCCAGCTCACCACTAGGGCTTGGGCCGGAGACCCAGTACTTC. The J gene is TRBJ2-5, the V gene TRBV18; unclear D gene. V was shortened by 1 base and J by 5 bases, with 14 bases between the two germline ends. This CDR3 has 15 residues. Looked up from germline, CDR1 is KGHSH and CDR2 is LQKENI.

The chain is built from TRBV6-1 and TRBJ1-2, with D uncertain. Germline V CDR1 and CDR2: MNHNS, SASEGT. With 8 bases removed from V and 5 bases from J, the gap between germline ends came to 6 bases. This CDR3 region has 10 residues. This chain's CDR3 is CASVRYGYTF. CDR3 DNA: TGTGCCAGCGTTCGGTATGGCTACACCTTC.

The V call is TRBV9, the J call TRBJ1-4; 8 bases are a match to TRBD1. Germline V gives CDR1 SGDLS, CDR2 YYNGEE. This CDR3 comprises 17 residues. V lost 0 bases, J lost 8 bases, and 12 bases stayed unmatched. For the CDR3, the DNA is TGTGCCAGCAGCGTAGGTCGTTGGGCAGGGGGCGAAGAAAAACTGTTTTTT. Amino acid sequence: CASSVGRWAGGEEKLFF. Complete variable domain (other parts from reference TRBV9 and TRBJ1-4): DSGVTQTPKHLITATGQRVTLRCSPRSGDLSVYWYQQSLDQGLQFLIQYYNGEERAKGNILERFSAQQFPDLHSELNLSSLELGDSALYFCASSVGRWAGGEEKLFFGSGTQLSVL.

The chain employs TRBV28 and TRBJ1-3; possibly TRBD1 for D (6 bases). The germline V gene has CDR1 MDHEN and CDR2 SYDVKM. This CDR3 is 15 amino acids long. The germline V and J ends were trimmed by 3 bases and 4 bases, with 13 bases remaining between them. This CDR3 is CASSFRGQGGNTIYF. The CDR3 DNA is TGTGCCAGCAGTTTCAGGGGACAAGGAGGAAACACCATATATTTT.

The V and J genes are TRBV6-7 and TRBJ2-7, with 9 bases lining up with TRBD2. TRBV6-7 has ORF status, its function being uncertain. This CDR3 is 20 amino acids long. The V and J ends lost 6 bases and 2 bases, in that order; junction bases with no gene match: 23. CDR3 in DNA: TGTGCCAGCAGCCGAACCCTACGCGGAGTCATAGCGGGAGATACCTACGAGCAGTACTTC. It encodes CASSRTLRGVIAGDTYEQYF.

The rearrangement joins TRBV30 to TRBJ2-1; TRBD2 agrees at 13 bases. Germline lookup yields CDR1 GTSNPN and CDR2 SVGIG (reference sequence). V was pared by 3 bases and J by 3 bases, with 8 bases of the junction left unmatched. The CDR3 runs to 17 residues. As DNA, the CDR3 is TGTGCCTGGAGGCTCGGGACTAGCGGGACTTACTACAATGAGCAGTTCTTC. This encodes CAWRLGTSGTYYNEQFF.

The chain employs TRBV30 and TRBJ1-1, with a tentative D call TRBD1 (6 bases). There are 16 residues in the CDR3. V was trimmed by 3 bases and J by 0 bases, leaving 17 bases between them. In germline, CDR1 is GTSNPN, CDR2 SVGIG (reference sequence). CDR3 in DNA: TGTGCCTGGAGAATCCGCAGGGGTGGCATGAACACTGAAGCTTTCTTT. It encodes CAWRIRRGGMNTEAFF.

The genes are TRBV7-2 and TRBJ2-7, with D perhaps TRBD1 or TRBD2 (6 bases each). Trimming removed 5 bases from V and 4 bases from J, with 18 bases in between. Germline CDR1 reads SGHTA; CDR2 reads FQGNSA. There are 15 residues in the CDR3. The chain's CDR3 is CASSPRGGLSYEQYF. The DNA for the CDR3 is TGTGCCAGCAGCCCCAGGGGAGGCCTTTCTTACGAGCAGTACTTC.

This sequence joins TRBV4-3 and TRBJ2-7; D call uncertain. V was trimmed by 0 bases and J by 0 bases, leaving 6 bases between them. The CDR3 is 14 amino acids. Germline V CDR1 and CDR2: LGHNA, YSLEER. CDR3 residues: CASSQEVGSYEQYF. The CDR3 nucleotides read TGCGCCAGCAGCCAAGAGGTCGGCTCCTACGAGCAGTACTTC.

This clone was picked up one time. At one of its ends the junction is not consistent with the germline gene, which may arise from a read error. The chain uses TRBV4-1 and TRBJ2-7; D is unclear. Looked up from germline, CDR1 is MGHRA and CDR2 is YSYEKL. The length of the CDR3 is 12 residues. The CDR3 DNA reads as TGCGCCAGCAGCCACGACTCCTACGAGCAGCACTTC. Protein product: CASSHDSYEQHF.